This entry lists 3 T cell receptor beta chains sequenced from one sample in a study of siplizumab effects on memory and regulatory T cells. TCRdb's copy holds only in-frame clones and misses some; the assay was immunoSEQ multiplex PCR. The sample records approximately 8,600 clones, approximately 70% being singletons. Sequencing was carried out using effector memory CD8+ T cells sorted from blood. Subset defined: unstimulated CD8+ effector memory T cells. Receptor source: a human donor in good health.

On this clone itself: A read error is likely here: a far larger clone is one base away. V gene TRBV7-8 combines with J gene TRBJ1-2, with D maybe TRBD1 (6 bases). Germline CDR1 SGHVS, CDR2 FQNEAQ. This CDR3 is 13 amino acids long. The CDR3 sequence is CASSLTGPYGYIF. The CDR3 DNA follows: TGTGCCAGCAGCTTAACAGGGCCCTATGGCTACATCTTC.

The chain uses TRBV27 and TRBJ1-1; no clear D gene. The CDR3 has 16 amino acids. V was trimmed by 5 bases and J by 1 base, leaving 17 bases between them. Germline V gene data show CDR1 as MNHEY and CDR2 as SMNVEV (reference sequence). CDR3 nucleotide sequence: TGTGCCAGCAGTAGCATCGGGGTCAGGCAGAACACTGAAGCTTTCTTT. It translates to CASSSIGVRQNTEAFF.

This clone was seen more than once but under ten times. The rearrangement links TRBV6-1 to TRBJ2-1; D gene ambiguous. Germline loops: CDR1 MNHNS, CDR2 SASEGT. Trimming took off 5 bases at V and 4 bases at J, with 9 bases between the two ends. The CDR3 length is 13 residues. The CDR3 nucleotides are TGTGCCAGCAGTTCCGACTCATACAATGAGCAGTTCTTC. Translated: CASSSDSYNEQFF.